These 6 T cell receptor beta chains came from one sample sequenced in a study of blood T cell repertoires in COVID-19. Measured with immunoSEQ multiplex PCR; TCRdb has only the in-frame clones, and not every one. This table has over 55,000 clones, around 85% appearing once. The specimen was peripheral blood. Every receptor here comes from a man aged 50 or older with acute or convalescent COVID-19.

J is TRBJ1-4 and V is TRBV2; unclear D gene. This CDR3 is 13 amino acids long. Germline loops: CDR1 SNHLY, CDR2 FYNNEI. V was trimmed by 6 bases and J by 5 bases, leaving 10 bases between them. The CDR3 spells CASRRTSNEKLFF. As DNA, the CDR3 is TGTGCCAGCAGGCGGACTTCGAATGAAAAACTGTTTTTT.

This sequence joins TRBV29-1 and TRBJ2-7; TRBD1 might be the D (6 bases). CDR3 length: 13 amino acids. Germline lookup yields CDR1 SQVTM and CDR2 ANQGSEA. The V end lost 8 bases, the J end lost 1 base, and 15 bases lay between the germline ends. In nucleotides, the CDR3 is TGCAGCTTCAGGGGTGGTACTTCCTACGAGCAGTACTTC. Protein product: CSFRGGTSYEQYF.

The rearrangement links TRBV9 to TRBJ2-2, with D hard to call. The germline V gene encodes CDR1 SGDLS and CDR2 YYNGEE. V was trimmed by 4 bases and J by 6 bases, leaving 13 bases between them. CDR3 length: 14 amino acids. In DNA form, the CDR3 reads TGTGCCAGCAGCACGAGACTTCTCCCCGGGGAGCTGTTTTTT. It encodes CASSTRLLPGELFF.

CDR3 sequence reads: CASSVQGVDTEAFF. The CDR3 nucleotides read TGTGCCAGCAGTGTACAGGGGGTCGACACTGAAGCTTTCTTT. J is TRBJ1-1 and V is TRBV2, with 8 bases lining up with TRBD1. The CDR3 sequence is 14 residues long. The junction had 4 bases not matched to a gene; V was cut back by 4 bases and J by 3 bases. Looked up from germline, CDR1 is SNHLY and CDR2 is FYNNEI.

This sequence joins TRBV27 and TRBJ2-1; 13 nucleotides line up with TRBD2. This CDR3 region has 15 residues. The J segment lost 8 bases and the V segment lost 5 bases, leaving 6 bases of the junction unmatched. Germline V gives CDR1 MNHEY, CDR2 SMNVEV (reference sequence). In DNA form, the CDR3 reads TGTGCCAGCAGTCGAACTAGCGGGGGGGCTTATGAGCAGTTCTTC. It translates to CASSRTSGGAYEQFF.

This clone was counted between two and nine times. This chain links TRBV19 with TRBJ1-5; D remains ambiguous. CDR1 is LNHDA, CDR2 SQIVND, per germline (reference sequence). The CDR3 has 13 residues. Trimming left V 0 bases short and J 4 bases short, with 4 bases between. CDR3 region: CASSIDPNQPQHF. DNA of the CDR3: TGTGCCAGTAGTATAGACCCAAATCAGCCCCAGCATTTT.